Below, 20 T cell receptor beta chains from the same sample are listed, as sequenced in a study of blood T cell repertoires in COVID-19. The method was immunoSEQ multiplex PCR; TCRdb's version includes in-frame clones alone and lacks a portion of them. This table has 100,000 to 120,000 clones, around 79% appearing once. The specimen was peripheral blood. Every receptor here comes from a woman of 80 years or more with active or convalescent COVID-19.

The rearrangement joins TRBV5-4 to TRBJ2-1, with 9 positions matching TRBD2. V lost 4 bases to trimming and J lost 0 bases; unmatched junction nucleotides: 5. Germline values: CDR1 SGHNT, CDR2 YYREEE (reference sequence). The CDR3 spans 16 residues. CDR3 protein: CASSAGLASSYNEQFF. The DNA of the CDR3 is TGTGCCAGCAGCGCCGGACTAGCGAGCTCCTACAATGAGCAGTTCTTC.

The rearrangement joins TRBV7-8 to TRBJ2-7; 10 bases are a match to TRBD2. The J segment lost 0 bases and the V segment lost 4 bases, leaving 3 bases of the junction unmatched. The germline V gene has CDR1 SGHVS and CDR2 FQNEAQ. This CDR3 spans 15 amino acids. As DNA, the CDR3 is TGTGCCAGCAGCTCGAGCGGGAGGGCCTCCTACGAGCAGTACTTC. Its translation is CASSSSGRASYEQYF.

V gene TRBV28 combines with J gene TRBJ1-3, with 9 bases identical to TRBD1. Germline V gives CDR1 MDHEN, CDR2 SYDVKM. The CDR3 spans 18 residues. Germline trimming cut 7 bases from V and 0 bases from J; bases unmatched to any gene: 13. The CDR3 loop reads CASTTVTGGLVSGNTIYF. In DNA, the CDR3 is TGTGCCAGCACTACCGTGACAGGGGGTTTAGTCTCTGGAAACACCATATATTTT.

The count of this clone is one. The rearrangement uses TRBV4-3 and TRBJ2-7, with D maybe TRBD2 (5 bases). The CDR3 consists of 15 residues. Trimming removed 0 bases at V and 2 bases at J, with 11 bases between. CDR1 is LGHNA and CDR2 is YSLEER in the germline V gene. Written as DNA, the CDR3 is TGCGCCAGCAGCCAAGATAGGAGCGGACCCTACGAGCAGTACTTC. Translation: CASSQDRSGPYEQYF.

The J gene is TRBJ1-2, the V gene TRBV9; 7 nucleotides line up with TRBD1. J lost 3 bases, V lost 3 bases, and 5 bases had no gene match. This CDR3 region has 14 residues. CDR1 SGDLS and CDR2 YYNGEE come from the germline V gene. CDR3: CASSGGQGDYGYTF. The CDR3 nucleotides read TGTGCCAGCAGCGGAGGCCAGGGGGACTATGGCTACACCTTC.

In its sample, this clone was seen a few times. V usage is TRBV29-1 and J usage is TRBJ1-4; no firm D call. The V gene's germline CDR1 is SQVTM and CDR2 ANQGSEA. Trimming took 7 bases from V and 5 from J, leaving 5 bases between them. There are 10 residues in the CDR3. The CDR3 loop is CSASNEKLFF. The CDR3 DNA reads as TGCAGCGCATCAAATGAAAAACTGTTTTTT. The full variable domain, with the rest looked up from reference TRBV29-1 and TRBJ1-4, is SAVISQKPSRDICQRGTSLTIQCQVDSQVTMMFWYRQQPGQSLTLIATANQGSEATYESGFVIDKFPISRPNLTFSTLTVSNMSPEDSSIYLCSASNEKLFFGSGTQLSVL.

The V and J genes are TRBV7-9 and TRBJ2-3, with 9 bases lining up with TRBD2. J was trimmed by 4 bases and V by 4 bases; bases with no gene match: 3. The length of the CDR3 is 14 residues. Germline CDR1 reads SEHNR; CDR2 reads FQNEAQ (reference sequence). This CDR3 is CASSYQRGADTQYF. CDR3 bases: TGTGCCAGCAGCTATCAGCGGGGGGCAGATACGCAGTATTTT.

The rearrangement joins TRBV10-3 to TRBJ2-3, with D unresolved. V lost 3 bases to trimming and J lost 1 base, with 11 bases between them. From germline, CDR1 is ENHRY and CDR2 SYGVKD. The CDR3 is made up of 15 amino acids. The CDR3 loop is CAISEEVVGTDTQYF. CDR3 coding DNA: TGTGCCATCAGTGAAGAGGTAGTTGGCACAGATACGCAGTATTTT.

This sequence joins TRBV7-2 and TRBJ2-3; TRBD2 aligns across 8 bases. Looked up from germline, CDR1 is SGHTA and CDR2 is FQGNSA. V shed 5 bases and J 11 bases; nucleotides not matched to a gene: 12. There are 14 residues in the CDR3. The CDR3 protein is CASSSTTSGSLQYF. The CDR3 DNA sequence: TGTGCCAGCAGCAGTACTACGAGCGGGAGCTTGCAGTATTTT.

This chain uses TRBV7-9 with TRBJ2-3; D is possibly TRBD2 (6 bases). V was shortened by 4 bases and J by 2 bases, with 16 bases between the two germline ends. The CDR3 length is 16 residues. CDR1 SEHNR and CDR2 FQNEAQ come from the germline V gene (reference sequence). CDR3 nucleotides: TGTGCCAGCAGCTCCTGGGGGGATAGGGCCACAGATACGCAGTATTTT. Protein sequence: CASSSWGDRATDTQYF.

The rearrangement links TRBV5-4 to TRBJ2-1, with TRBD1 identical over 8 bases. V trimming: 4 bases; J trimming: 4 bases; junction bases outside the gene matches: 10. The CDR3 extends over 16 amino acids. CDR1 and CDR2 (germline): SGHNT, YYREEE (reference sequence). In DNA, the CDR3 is TGTGCCAGCAGCACGGCCGGGACAGGTGGATACAATGAGCAGTTCTTC. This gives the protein CASSTAGTGGYNEQFF.

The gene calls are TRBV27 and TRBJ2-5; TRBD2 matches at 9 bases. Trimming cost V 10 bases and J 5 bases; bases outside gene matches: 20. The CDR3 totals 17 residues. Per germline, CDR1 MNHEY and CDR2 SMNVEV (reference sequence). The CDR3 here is CANSPWGNSGSPETQYF. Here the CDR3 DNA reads TGTGCCAACAGCCCCTGGGGTAATAGCGGGAGTCCGGAGACCCAGTACTTC.

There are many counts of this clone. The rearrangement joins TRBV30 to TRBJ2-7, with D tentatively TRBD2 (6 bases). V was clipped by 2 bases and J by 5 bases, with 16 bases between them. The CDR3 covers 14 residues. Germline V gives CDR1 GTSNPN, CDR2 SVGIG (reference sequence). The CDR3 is CAWSMSGGFDEQYF. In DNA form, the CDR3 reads TGTGCCTGGAGTATGTCCGGGGGTTTCGACGAGCAGTACTTC.

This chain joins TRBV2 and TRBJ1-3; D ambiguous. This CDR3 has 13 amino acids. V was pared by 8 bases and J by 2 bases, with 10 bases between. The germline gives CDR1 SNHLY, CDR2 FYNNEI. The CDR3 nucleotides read TGTGCCAGCGTTAGATCTCCTGGAAACACCATATATTTT. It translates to CASVRSPGNTIYF.

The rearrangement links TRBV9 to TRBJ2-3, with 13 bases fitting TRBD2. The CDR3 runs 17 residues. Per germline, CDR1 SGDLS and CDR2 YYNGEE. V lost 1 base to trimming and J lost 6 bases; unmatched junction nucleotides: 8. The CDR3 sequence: CASSVSGTSGTLDTQYF. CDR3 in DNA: TGTGCCAGCAGCGTATCCGGGACTAGCGGGACGCTGGATACGCAGTATTTT.

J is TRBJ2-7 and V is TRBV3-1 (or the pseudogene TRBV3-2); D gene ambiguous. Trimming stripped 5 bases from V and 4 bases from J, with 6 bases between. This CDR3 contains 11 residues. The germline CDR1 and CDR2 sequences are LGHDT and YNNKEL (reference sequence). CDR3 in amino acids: CASSILYEQYF. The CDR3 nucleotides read TGTGCCAGCAGCATCCTTTACGAGCAGTACTTC.

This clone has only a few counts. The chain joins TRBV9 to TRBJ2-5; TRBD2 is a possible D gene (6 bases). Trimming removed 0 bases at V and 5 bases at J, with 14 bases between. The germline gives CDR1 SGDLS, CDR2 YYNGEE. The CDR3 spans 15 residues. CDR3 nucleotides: TGTGCCAGCAGCGTAGCACCATCCCGGGAGGAGACCCAGTACTTC. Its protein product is CASSVAPSREETQYF.

DNA of the CDR3: TGTGCCAGCAGCTCTCCCCGACCGGGACTTTCCTACAATGAGCAGTTCTTC. Translating gives CASSSPRPGLSYNEQFF. V gene TRBV7-3 combines with J gene TRBJ2-1; the D gene is possibly TRBD2 (6 bases). V was trimmed by 4 bases and J by 1 base, leaving 17 bases between them. Germline V gives CDR1 SGHTA, CDR2 FQGTGA. There are 17 residues in the CDR3.

CDR3 nucleotide sequence: TGCGCCAGCAGCCAAGACATCGTCGGCGGGAGAGGCGGCCCTTGGGACAATGAGCAGTTCTTC. Translation: CASSQDIVGGRGGPWDNEQFF. The V call is TRBV4-3, the J call TRBJ2-1; 7 bases agree with TRBD2. V gave up 0 bases and J gave up 5 bases; unmatched junction bases: 22. The CDR3 runs 21 residues. CDR1 is LGHNA and CDR2 is YSLEER in the germline V gene.

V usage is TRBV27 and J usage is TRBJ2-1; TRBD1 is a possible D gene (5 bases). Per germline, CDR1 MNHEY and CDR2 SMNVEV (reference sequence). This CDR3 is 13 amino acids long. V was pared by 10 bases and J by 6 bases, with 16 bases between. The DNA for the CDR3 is TGTGCCACCTCCTTAGGGGCCGTCAATGAGCAGTTCTTC. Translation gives CATSLGAVNEQFF.